This record looks at one T cell receptor beta chain sequence and its context. The antigen is unknown. Then a second PCR, running roughly 7 to 11 cycles, was carried out with a sample-barcoded 5' primer and a J-beta primer mix. TCRdb ran MiXCR on the 5' RACE reads and lists one entry per CDR3 protein. The sample has approximately 1.5 million distinct CDR3 sequences, about 31% seen once. The entry originates in a study of blood T cells in healthy people across ages. Broader study findings: Changes seen in expanded clonotypes were possibly confounded by donor CMV status left unknown.

The CDR3 is 15 amino acids. V was shortened by 0 bases and J by 4 bases, with 12 bases between the two germline ends. Germline V CDR1 and CDR2: MNHNY, SVGAGI (reference sequence). The clonotype was recovered from a woman aged 30 to 39 in good health. The J gene is TRBJ1-2, the V gene TRBV6-6; D remains ambiguous. The source material was blood. CDR3 residues: CASSYSHPDRYGYTF. In nucleotides, the CDR3 is TGTGCCAGCAGTTACTCACACCCTGACCGCTATGGCTACACCTTC.